This T cell receptor (beta chain) was observed in a study of regulatory T cells in long-lasting Graves disease. Through Arm-PCR of CDR3 regions and iRepertoire HTBI primers, TCR beta libraries were built. MiXCR was run by TCRdb on the multiplex PCR reads, yielding one entry per CDR3 protein. The table has some 350,000 distinct CDR3 sequences, around 15% seen once; the top ten hold around 20%. CDR1 SGHVS and CDR2 FQNEAQ come from the germline V gene. The CDR3 is 15 residues long. Trimming took 5 bases from V and 4 from J; bases not matched to a gene: 7. This clonotype was detected many times. Time point given: newly diagnosed GD, antithyroid drugs for less than 3 months. RNA from PBMCs was the source of the TCR library. A further study also used this sample, focusing on T cells in Graves' hyperthyroidism and ophthalmopathy.

The rearrangement links TRBV7-8 to TRBJ2-2, with 7 bases matching TRBD1. The material sequenced was peripheral blood mononuclear cells (PBMCs), taken at new diagnosis, from a patient treated with antithyroid drugs. This receptor was obtained from a woman aged 18-29 years with Graves disease. Here the CDR3 reads CASSTDRVGTGELFF. The DNA for the CDR3 is TGTGCCAGCAGCACTGACAGGGTGGGCACCGGGGAGCTGTTTTTT.